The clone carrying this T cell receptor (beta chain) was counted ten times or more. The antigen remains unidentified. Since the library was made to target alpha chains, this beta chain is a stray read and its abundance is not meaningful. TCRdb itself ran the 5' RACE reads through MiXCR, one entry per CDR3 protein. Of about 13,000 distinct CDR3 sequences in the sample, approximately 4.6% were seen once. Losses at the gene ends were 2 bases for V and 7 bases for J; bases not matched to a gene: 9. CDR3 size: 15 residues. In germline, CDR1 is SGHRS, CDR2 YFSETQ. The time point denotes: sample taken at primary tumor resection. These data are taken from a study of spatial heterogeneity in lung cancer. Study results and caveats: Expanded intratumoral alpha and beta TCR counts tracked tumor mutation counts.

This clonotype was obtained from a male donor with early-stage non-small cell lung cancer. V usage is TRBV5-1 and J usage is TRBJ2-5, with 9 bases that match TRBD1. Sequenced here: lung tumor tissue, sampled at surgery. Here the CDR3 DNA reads TGCGCCAGCAGCTTTCAACAGGGGGCAGGTGCGACCCAGTACTTC. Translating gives CASSFQQGAGATQYF.